These 29 T cell receptor beta chains came from one sample sequenced in a study of blood T cell repertoires in COVID-19. Profiled with immunoSEQ multiplex PCR; TCRdb holds only in-frame clones, not every one. The sample shows more than 200,000 clones, around 82% of them seen only once. Material: peripheral blood. The source of these receptors is a man in his forties or fifties with active or convalescent COVID-19.

The chain joins TRBV5-1 to TRBJ2-1, with D tentatively TRBD2 (6 bases). The CDR3 has 16 residues. Trimming left V 4 bases short and J 5 bases short, with 19 bases between. The germline gives CDR1 SGHRS, CDR2 YFSETQ. CDR3 sequence: CASSPRGGAQNNEQFF. DNA of the CDR3: TGCGCCAGCAGCCCTAGAGGCGGGGCCCAAAACAATGAGCAGTTCTTC.

V and J are TRBV15 and TRBJ1-2; no definite D call. The V gene lost 1 base and the J gene lost 8 bases, with 8 bases spanning the gap. Germline V CDR1 and CDR2: LNHNV, YYDKDF (reference sequence). The CDR3 is 12 residues long. In nucleotides, the CDR3 is TGTGCCACCAGCAGAGGCGGGAGAGGCTACACCTTC. It is translated as CATSRGGRGYTF.

This chain connects TRBV13 to TRBJ2-7; 16 bases match TRBD2. Germline CDR1 and CDR2: PRHDT and FYEKMQ (reference sequence). The J segment lost 5 bases and the V segment lost 6 bases, leaving 4 bases of the junction unmatched. The length of the CDR3 is 15 residues. In DNA form, the CDR3 reads TGTGCCAGCAGTTACGGGACTAGCGGGGGGGACGAGCAGTACTTC. Protein sequence: CASSYGTSGGDEQYF. Variable domain in full (rest from reference TRBV13 and TRBJ2-7): AAGVIQSPRHLIKEKRETATLKCYPIPRHDTVYWYQQGPGQDPQFLISFYEKMQSDKGSIPDRFSAQQFSDYHSELNMSSLELGDSALYFCASSYGTSGGDEQYFGPGTRLTVT.

The chain links TRBV5-1 to TRBJ2-2, with D possibly matching TRBD1 (5 bases). Germline assignment: CDR1 SGHRS and CDR2 YFSETQ. The CDR3 has 16 amino acids. V was shortened by 2 bases and J by 4 bases, with 15 bases between the two germline ends. As DNA, the CDR3 is TGCGCCAGCAGCTTTCAGGGCTCTTCACGCACCGGGGAGCTGTTTTTT. Residues: CASSFQGSSRTGELFF.

This clone is a singleton in its sample. Other nucleotide sequences from this sample produce the same CDR3. This chain uses TRBV2 with TRBJ2-1, with TRBD1 matching 7 bases. Germline loops: CDR1 SNHLY, CDR2 FYNNEI. The CDR3 covers 13 residues. V lost 4 bases, J lost 3 bases, and 0 bases stayed unmatched. The CDR3 coding sequence is TGTGCCAGCAGTGGGGACAGCTACAATGAGCAGTTCTTC. Translating it yields CASSGDSYNEQFF.

This chain joins TRBV11-3 and TRBJ2-1, with TRBD2 matching 8 bases. J lost 4 bases, V lost 5 bases, and 7 bases had no gene match. This CDR3 is 15 amino acids long. Germline V gene lookup returns CDR1 SGHNT and CDR2 YENEEA. The CDR3: CASSVSGDPYNEQFF. CDR3 nucleotide sequence: TGTGCCAGCAGCGTTAGCGGGGACCCGTACAATGAGCAGTTCTTC.

V gene TRBV6-6 combines with J gene TRBJ1-6, with D possibly being TRBD1 (6 bases). This CDR3 is 18 amino acids long. Germline CDR1 and CDR2: MNHNY and SVGAGI (reference sequence). V lost 5 bases to trimming and J lost 0 bases, with 17 bases between them. CDR3 residues: CASSQQTGPSSYNSPLHF. The DNA for the CDR3 is TGTGCCAGCAGTCAACAGACAGGACCTAGCTCCTATAATTCACCCCTCCACTTT.

This chain links TRBV5-1 with TRBJ2-3, with 11 bases lining up with TRBD2. The CDR3 loop spans 15 amino acids. Trimming took 2 bases from V and 4 from J; bases not matched to a gene: 3. CDR1 and CDR2 from the germline V gene are SGHRS and YFSETQ. CDR3 coding DNA: TGCGCCAGCAGCTTACTAGCGGGGGTATCAGATACGCAGTATTTT. Amino acid sequence: CASSLLAGVSDTQYF.

This chain joins TRBV6-1 and TRBJ1-5; TRBD1 matches 8 bases. The V gene's germline CDR1 is MNHNS and CDR2 SASEGT. This CDR3 has 16 amino acids. Losses at the gene ends were 3 bases for V and 7 bases for J; bases not matched to a gene: 11. In DNA, the CDR3 is TGTGCCAGCAGTGAGGCGGACAGGGTCTTTGGGCAGCCCCAGCATTTT. Protein: CASSEADRVFGQPQHF.

DNA of the CDR3: TGCGCCAGCAGCCAAGAGCAACAGAACACTGAAGCTTTCTTT. Amino acid sequence: CASSQEQQNTEAFF. The rearrangement uses TRBV4-3 and TRBJ1-1, with D uncertain. CDR3 length: 14 amino acids. The V and J ends lost 0 bases and 1 base respectively, with 6 bases between them. Germline CDR1 LGHNA, CDR2 YSLEER.

The chain joins TRBV3-1 (or the pseudogene TRBV3-2) to TRBJ1-6; no firm D call. Trimming pared 4 bases from V and 7 bases from J, leaving 20 bases between. This CDR3 is 17 amino acids long. The germline gives CDR1 LGHDT, CDR2 YNNKEL (reference sequence). CDR3 nucleotides: TGTGCCAGCAGCCGAAGCGTGGCAGCTTCATGGAATTCACCCCTCCACTTT. It is translated as CASSRSVAASWNSPLHF.

The chain couples TRBV6-2 or TRBV6-3 to TRBJ2-1, with D possibly TRBD2 on 7 matching bases. CDR1 and CDR2 from the germline V gene are MNHEY and SVGEGT. The length of the CDR3 is 14 residues. The V and J ends lost 5 bases and 9 bases respectively, with 17 bases between them. This CDR3 reads CASSPLGGLGEQFF. The CDR3 bases are TGTGCCAGCAGTCCACTGGGGGGGCTTGGTGAGCAGTTCTTC.

CDR3 in amino acids: CASSQNLRVDTGELFF. Written as DNA, the CDR3 is TGTGCCAGCAGCCAAAATCTCAGGGTGGACACCGGGGAGCTGTTTTTT. The rearrangement uses TRBV3-1 (or the pseudogene TRBV3-2) and TRBJ2-2, with a weak D call TRBD1 (5 bases). This CDR3 is 16 amino acids long. Looked up from germline, CDR1 is LGHDT and CDR2 is YNNKEL (reference sequence). V shed 2 bases and J shed 3 bases, with 13 bases lying between them.

The chain employs TRBV5-6 and TRBJ1-2; no firm D call. Germline CDR1 reads SGHDT; CDR2 reads YYEEEE. CDR3 length: 15 residues. V lost 0 bases, J lost 1 base, and 10 bases lay in between. CDR3 loop: CASSLAGRVNYGYTF. The CDR3 nucleotides are TGTGCCAGCAGCTTGGCCGGGAGGGTTAACTATGGCTACACCTTC.

This chain joins TRBV28 and TRBJ2-7, with D perhaps TRBD2 (7 bases). This CDR3 has 14 residues. V gave up 6 bases and J gave up 5 bases, with 17 bases separating them. Germline V lookup: CDR1 MDHEN, CDR2 SYDVKM. The CDR3 sequence is CASSAGGAVNEQYF. The DNA for the CDR3 is TGTGCCAGCAGCGCTGGGGGGGCCGTAAACGAGCAGTACTTC.

The chain combines TRBV14 with TRBJ1-6, with no clear D. Germline loops: CDR1 SGHDN, CDR2 FVKESK. The CDR3 is 15 amino acids. V lost 4 bases and J 3 bases, leaving 10 bases between the germline ends. The CDR3 DNA is TGTGCCAGCAGCCCCCCCGGGAACTATAATTCACCCCTCCACTTT. It is translated as CASSPPGNYNSPLHF.

The chain uses TRBV30 and TRBJ2-1; 8 positions match TRBD1. V shed 3 bases, J shed 7 bases, and the junction held 5 bases outside the gene matches. From germline, CDR1 is GTSNPN and CDR2 SVGIG (reference sequence). This CDR3 is built from 13 residues. The CDR3 bases are TGTGCCTGGAGCGGACAGGGTGGTAATGAGCAGTTCTTC. It specifies CAWSGQGGNEQFF.

A word on this clone: The sample holds other DNA sequences that translate to the same CDR3. This chain joins TRBV30 and TRBJ1-2; maybe TRBD1 (5 bases). The CDR3 totals 12 residues. Trimming stripped 1 base from V and 5 bases from J, with 8 bases between. Germline-derived CDR1 and CDR2 are GTSNPN and SVGIG (reference sequence). CDR3 in amino acids: CAWSGGTYGYTF. The CDR3, as DNA: TGTGCCTGGAGTGGAGGGACTTATGGCTACACCTTC. Looking up the rest from reference TRBV30 and TRBJ1-2 gives the full variable domain: SQTIHQWPATLVQPVGSPLSLECTVEGTSNPNLYWYRQAAGRGLQLLFYSVGIGQISSEVPQNLSASRPQDRQFILSSKKLLLSDSGFYLCAWSGGTYGYTFGSGTRLTVV.

This clone has just one count. The chain employs TRBV3-1 (or the pseudogene TRBV3-2) and TRBJ2-7, with 8 bases aligning to TRBD1. The germline gives CDR1 LGHDT, CDR2 YNNKEL (reference sequence). This CDR3 comprises 13 residues. V gave up 4 bases and J gave up 5 bases; unmatched junction bases: 4. CDR3 nucleotide sequence: TGTGCCAGCAGCCTTTTGGGACAGGACGAGCAGTACTTC. This gives the protein CASSLLGQDEQYF.

This clone was seen only a few times. The rearrangement links TRBV5-6 to TRBJ1-5, with D hard to call. Trimming removed 2 bases from V and 1 base from J, with 10 bases in between. This CDR3 spans 15 amino acids. The germline CDR1 and CDR2 sequences are SGHDT and YYEEEE. The CDR3 nucleotides read TGTGCCAGCAGCTTTTCTCGTACAAGCAATCAGCCCCAGCATTTT. Its translation: CASSFSRTSNQPQHF.

This clone showed up just once. The rearrangement joins TRBV9 to TRBJ2-2; D not certain. Trimming cost V 4 bases and J 1 base, with 5 bases left between them. Germline V CDR1 and CDR2: SGDLS, YYNGEE. The CDR3 sequence is 13 residues long. CDR3 amino acids: CASSYGNTGELFF. The CDR3 region has the DNA TGTGCCAGCAGCTACGGGAACACCGGGGAGCTGTTTTTT.

The CDR3 DNA follows: TGTGCCAGCAGTTTCGGAGACAATTCACCCCTCCACTTT. Its protein product is CASSFGDNSPLHF. J is TRBJ1-6 and V is TRBV12-3 or TRBV12-4; no reliable D call. The V gene lost 3 bases and the J gene lost 7 bases, with 7 bases spanning the gap. The CDR3 consists of 13 residues.

The rearrangement joins TRBV9 to TRBJ1-2; D not certain. Germline V gives CDR1 SGDLS, CDR2 YYNGEE. V lost 2 bases and J lost 3, with 11 bases in between. The CDR3 extends over 14 amino acids. The CDR3 sequence is CASSVGSSDYGYTF. The CDR3 nucleotides read TGTGCCAGCAGCGTGGGCAGTTCTGACTATGGCTACACCTTC.

This chain links TRBV5-1 with TRBJ2-5; 8 positions agree with TRBD1. CDR1 and CDR2 from the germline V gene are SGHRS and YFSETQ. Trimming cost V 5 bases and J 2 bases; bases outside gene matches: 8. This CDR3 spans 15 amino acids. The CDR3 nucleotides are TGCGCCAGCAGAACAGGACAGGGTTGGCAAGAGACCCAGTACTTC. It specifies CASRTGQGWQETQYF.

The chain links TRBV6-5 to TRBJ2-1; 14 positions agree with TRBD2. Germline trimming cut 7 bases from V and 6 bases from J; bases unmatched to any gene: 5. The CDR3 runs 15 residues. Germline-derived CDR1 and CDR2 are MNHEY and SVGAGI. The CDR3 here is CASNPGLAGANEQFF. DNA of the CDR3: TGTGCCAGCAACCCGGGACTAGCGGGGGCCAATGAGCAGTTCTTC.

The chain links TRBV5-4 to TRBJ2-2, with 9 nucleotides matching TRBD1. Germline assignment: CDR1 SGHNT and CDR2 YYREEE (reference sequence). CDR3 length: 16 amino acids. The J segment lost 4 bases and the V segment lost 4 bases, leaving 8 bases of the junction unmatched. CDR3 bases: TGTGCCAGCAGCCACCCGGGACAGGGTAGCACCGGGGAGCTGTTTTTT. Its translation is CASSHPGQGSTGELFF.

The chain recombines TRBV6-6 with TRBJ1-1; TRBD1 agrees at 7 bases. CDR3 size: 14 residues. Germline V gives CDR1 MNHNY, CDR2 SVGAGI (reference sequence). V shed 5 bases, J shed 6 bases, and the junction held 9 bases outside the gene matches. The chain's CDR3 is CASSDDREVPEAFF. Here the CDR3 DNA reads TGTGCCAGCAGTGACGACAGGGAGGTCCCTGAAGCTTTCTTT.

The chain links TRBV7-9 to TRBJ1-4; 7 bases are a match to TRBD1. This CDR3 region has 15 residues. V gave up 3 bases and J gave up 7 bases; unmatched junction bases: 8. The germline V gene encodes CDR1 SEHNR and CDR2 FQNEAQ (reference sequence). The CDR3 nucleotides read TGTGCCAGCAGCTTTGGACAGGCGGCTAGTGAAAAACTGTTTTTT. It encodes CASSFGQAASEKLFF.

This chain joins TRBV5-1 and TRBJ2-4; 7 bases are a match to TRBD1. The CDR3 spans 16 residues. Germline assignment: CDR1 SGHRS and CDR2 YFSETQ. V lost 4 bases, J lost 0 bases, and 7 bases stayed unmatched. The DNA for the CDR3 is TGCGCCAGCAGCCTTCGGACAGGACTAGCCAAAAACATTCAGTACTTC. Amino acid sequence: CASSLRTGLAKNIQYF.